This T cell receptor beta chain came from a study of blood T cell repertoires in COVID-19. The CDR3 length is 16 residues. CDR1 and CDR2 from the germline V gene are LGHNA and YSLEER. V lost 1 base, J lost 3 bases, and 6 bases stayed unmatched. This clone was seen more than once but under ten times. Here immunoSEQ multiplex PCR was the method, and the copy in TCRdb shows in-frame clones only, minus some. Of 110,000 to 150,000 clones detected, about 79% appear once; the ten largest clones hold about 9.4%. The TCR sequence derives from a man in his fifties or sixties with active or convalescent COVID-19. Sequencing was carried out using peripheral blood. The chain carries TRBV4-3 and TRBJ2-1; 7 bases match TRBD1. The DNA for the CDR3 is TGCGCCAGCAGCCAAGGTTACAGGGGCCTCTACAATGAGCAGTTCTTC. It yields the protein CASSQGYRGLYNEQFF.